This record looks at one TCR beta chain sequence and its context. The sample belongs to a study of blood T cell repertoires in COVID-19. Study details: The samples span acute and convalescent COVID-19 from the United States, Italy and Spain. T cells, B-cell-depleted T cells, or PBMCs supplied cDNA or gDNA.

Original data processing: Estimation of nucleated cell counts relied on the amplification of reference gene primers. Generated by immunoSEQ multiplex PCR, the TCRdb table keeps only in-frame clones and is missing some. V and J calls and clone size are those listed in that table; D and trimming were worked out from the DNA. The sample contains 72,000 or so clones, approximately 89% of which appear only once. V shed 5 bases, J shed 8 bases, and the junction held 9 bases outside the gene matches. The CDR3 totals 15 residues. Germline V gene sequence: CDR1 MNHEY, CDR2 SVGAGI. The J gene is TRBJ1-4, the V gene TRBV6-5; TRBD1 matches 9 bases. This TCR was sampled from a woman between 55 and 75 years old with acute or convalescent COVID-19. The source material was peripheral blood. Here the CDR3 reads CASSKPGQGEEKLFF. Written as DNA, the CDR3 is TGTGCCAGCAGTAAGCCGGGACAGGGTGAGGAAAAACTGTTTTTT.